This TCR beta chain was documented in a study of blood T cell repertoires in COVID-19. Clones were sequenced by immunoSEQ multiplex PCR, and TCRdb holds only the in-frame ones, with some missing. This table has 250,000 to 400,000 clones, more than 75% appearing once. Participant ages covered about 18 to 89 years across 24 US areas. Recovered status in Cohort 3 required two negative PCRs, clearance, or symptom resolution. This CDR3 is built from 17 residues. The germline V gene encodes CDR1 SGHTA and CDR2 FQGNSA. V shed 5 bases and J 0 bases; nucleotides not matched to a gene: 7. Source material: PBMCs or T cells enriched from blood (not recorded which). The receptor comes from a woman in her twenties or thirties who had recovered from COVID-19. This chain joins TRBV7-2 and TRBJ1-4; 9 bases are shared with TRBD1. CDR3 sequence: CASSHRRQGATNEKLFF. The CDR3, as DNA: TGTGCCAGCAGCCATCGTAGACAGGGGGCAACTAATGAAAAACTGTTTTTT.